This entry concerns a single T cell receptor beta chain. Its specificity is unknown. This entry comes from a study of cytomegalovirus exposure and HLA in healthy donors. About the research overall: From 150 million to 200 million T cells, an earlier analysis saw 120 million or so unique TCR beta sequences. Study results and limitations: The study designated 164 TCR beta chains cytomegalovirus-associated.

Healthy bone marrow donors made up the donor group. The CDR3 extends over 17 amino acids. Germline values: CDR1 LGHNA, CDR2 YNFKEQ. Deletions cut 4 bases from V and 9 bases from J, with 22 bases between. A multiplex PCR was run with 60 Vbeta primers and 13 Jbeta primers. Clones were sequenced by immunoSEQ multiplex PCR, and TCRdb holds only the in-frame ones, with some missing. The table includes approximately 110,000 clones, about two thirds detected once. The source is a man between 60 and 75 years old in good health and CMV-seropositive. Input material: PBMCs. J is TRBJ1-6 and V is TRBV4-2; no clear D. In DNA form, the CDR3 reads TGTGCCAGCAGCCCTGGGTGGCCCCGGCGGGTAGGTTCACCCCTCCACTTT. Its translation: CASSPGWPRRVGSPLHF.